The sequence of this TCR beta chain was determined in a study of T cell responses to AZD1222 COVID-19 vaccine. Study-level results: Just a handful of AZD1222 recipients were seropositive at baseline. Females made up more of the donors, who were largely white British, and clonal diversity may have come out too low.

About this clone itself: The target antigen is unknown.

The repertoire was sequenced with immunoSEQ multiplex PCR; TCRdb's copy has only in-frame clones and lacks some. The table has 95,000 to 150,000 clones, 85% to 90% seen once. The V gene lost 0 bases and the J gene lost 6 bases, with 19 bases spanning the gap. Germline V gene lookup returns CDR1 SGDLS and CDR2 YYNGEE. The CDR3 spans 17 residues. J is TRBJ1-5 and V is TRBV9; unclear D gene. Sequencing was performed on peripheral blood, taken on day 0 of AZD1222 vaccination. This TCR came from an adult in good health. In DNA, the CDR3 is TGTGCCAGCAGCGTAGTTAGGAGGAGCAAGGACGGTCAGCCCCAGCATTTT. Protein product: CASSVVRRSKDGQPQHF.